This paragraph reports one T cell receptor (beta chain). CDR3 length: 15 amino acids. Germline V gene lookup returns CDR1 SGHRS and CDR2 YFSETQ. V was pared by 1 base and J by 7 bases, with 6 bases of the junction left unmatched. The sample comes from a study of blood T cell repertoires in COVID-19. Whole-study context: Donors in the United States, Italy and Spain gave samples during acute or convalescent COVID-19. PBMCs, B-cell-depleted T cells, or T cells provided the cDNA or gDNA that made up the material.

Using immunoSEQ multiplex PCR, the repertoire was profiled, and TCRdb retains in-frame clones only, with some absent. The sample records approximately 250,000 clones, approximately 82% being singletons. The chain is built from TRBV5-1 and TRBJ2-1; 9 nucleotides align to TRBD2. What was sequenced was peripheral blood. The clonotype originates from a woman between 40 and 50 years old who had recovered from COVID-19. The CDR3 reads CASSLLAGGTNEQFF. The DNA for the CDR3 is TGCGCCAGCAGCTTGCTTGCGGGGGGGACTAATGAGCAGTTCTTC.